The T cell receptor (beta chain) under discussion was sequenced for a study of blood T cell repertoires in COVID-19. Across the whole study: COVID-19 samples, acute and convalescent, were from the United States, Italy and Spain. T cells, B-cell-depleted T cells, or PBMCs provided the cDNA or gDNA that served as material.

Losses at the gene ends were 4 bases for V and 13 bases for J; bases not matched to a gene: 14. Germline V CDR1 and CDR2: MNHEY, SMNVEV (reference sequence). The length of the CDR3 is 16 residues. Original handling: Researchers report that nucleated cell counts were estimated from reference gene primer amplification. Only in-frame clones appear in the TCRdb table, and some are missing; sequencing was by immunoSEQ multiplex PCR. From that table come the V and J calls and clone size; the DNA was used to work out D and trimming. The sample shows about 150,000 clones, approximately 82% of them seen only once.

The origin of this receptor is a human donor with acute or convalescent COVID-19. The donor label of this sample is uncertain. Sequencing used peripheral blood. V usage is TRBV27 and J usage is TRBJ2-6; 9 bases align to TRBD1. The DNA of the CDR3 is TGTGCCAGCAGTTCCCGGGACAGGGCGCTCACAAGGGTCCTGACTTTC. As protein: CASSSRDRALTRVLTF.